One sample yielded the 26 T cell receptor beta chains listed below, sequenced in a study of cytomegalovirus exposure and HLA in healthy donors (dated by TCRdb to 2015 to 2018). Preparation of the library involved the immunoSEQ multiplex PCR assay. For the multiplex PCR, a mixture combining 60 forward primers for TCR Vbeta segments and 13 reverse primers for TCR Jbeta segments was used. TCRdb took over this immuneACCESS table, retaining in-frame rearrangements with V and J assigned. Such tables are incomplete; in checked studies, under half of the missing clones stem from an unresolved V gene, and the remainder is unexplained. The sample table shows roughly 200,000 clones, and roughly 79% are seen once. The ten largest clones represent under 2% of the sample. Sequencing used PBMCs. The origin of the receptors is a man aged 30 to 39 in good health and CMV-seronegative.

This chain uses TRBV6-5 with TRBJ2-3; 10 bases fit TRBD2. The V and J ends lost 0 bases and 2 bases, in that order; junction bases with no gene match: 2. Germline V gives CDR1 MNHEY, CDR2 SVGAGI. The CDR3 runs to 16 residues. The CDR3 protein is CASSYSTSGITDTQYF. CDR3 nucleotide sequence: TGTGCCAGCAGTTACTCCACTAGCGGGATCACAGATACGCAGTATTTT.

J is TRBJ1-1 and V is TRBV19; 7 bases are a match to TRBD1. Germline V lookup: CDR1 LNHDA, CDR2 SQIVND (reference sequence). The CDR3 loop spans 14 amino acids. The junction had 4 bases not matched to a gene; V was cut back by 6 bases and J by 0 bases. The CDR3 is CASRLTGMNTEAFF. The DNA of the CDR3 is TGTGCCAGTAGGCTGACAGGGATGAACACTGAAGCTTTCTTT.

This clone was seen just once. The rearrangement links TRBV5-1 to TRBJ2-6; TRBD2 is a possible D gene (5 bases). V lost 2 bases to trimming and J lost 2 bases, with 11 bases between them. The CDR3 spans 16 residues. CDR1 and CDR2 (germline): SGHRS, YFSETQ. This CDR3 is CASSFDPGAGANVLTF. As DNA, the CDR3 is TGCGCCAGCAGCTTTGACCCCGGGGCTGGGGCCAACGTCCTGACTTTC.

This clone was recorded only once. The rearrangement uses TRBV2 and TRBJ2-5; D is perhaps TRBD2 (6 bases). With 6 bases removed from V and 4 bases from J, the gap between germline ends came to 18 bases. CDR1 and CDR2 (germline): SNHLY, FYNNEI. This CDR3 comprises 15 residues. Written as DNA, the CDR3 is TGTGCCAGCAGGGATGGTGGAGGGTGGGGAGAGACCCAGTACTTC. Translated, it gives CASRDGGGWGETQYF.

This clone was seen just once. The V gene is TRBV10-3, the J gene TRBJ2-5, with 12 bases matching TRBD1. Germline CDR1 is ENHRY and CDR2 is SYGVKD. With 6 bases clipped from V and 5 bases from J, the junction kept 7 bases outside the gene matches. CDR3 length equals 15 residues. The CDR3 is CAISTGTGGAETQYF. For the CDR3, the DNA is TGTGCCATCAGCACCGGGACAGGGGGCGCGGAGACCCAGTACTTC.

The DNA of the CDR3 is TGTGCCACCAGCACCAACACCGATACGCAGTATTTT. Its translation: CATSTNTDTQYF. The J gene is TRBJ2-3, the V gene TRBV15, with D uncertain. The germline V and J ends were trimmed by 4 bases and 6 bases, with 8 bases remaining between them. This CDR3 is 12 amino acids long. CDR1 LNHNV and CDR2 YYDKDF come from the germline V gene (reference sequence).

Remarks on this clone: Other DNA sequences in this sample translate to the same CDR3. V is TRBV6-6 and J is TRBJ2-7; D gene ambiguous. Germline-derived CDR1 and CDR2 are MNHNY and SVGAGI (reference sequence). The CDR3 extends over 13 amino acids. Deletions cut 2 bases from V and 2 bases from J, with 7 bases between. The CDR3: CASSYGLAYEQYF. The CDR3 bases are TGTGCCAGCAGTTACGGGCTCGCCTACGAGCAGTACTTC.

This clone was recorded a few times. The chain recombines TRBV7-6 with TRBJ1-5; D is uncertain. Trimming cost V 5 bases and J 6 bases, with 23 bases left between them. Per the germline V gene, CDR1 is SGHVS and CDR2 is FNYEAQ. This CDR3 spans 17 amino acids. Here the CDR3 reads CASSQVPLLGGAQPQHF. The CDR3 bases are TGTGCCAGCAGCCAAGTCCCTTTGCTTGGCGGAGCTCAGCCCCAGCATTTT. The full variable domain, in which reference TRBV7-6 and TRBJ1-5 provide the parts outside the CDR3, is GAGVSQSPRYKVTKRGQDVALRCDPISGHVSLYWYRQALGQGPEFLTYFNYEAQQDKSGLPNDRFSAERPEGSISTLTIQRTEQRDSAMYRCASSQVPLLGGAQPQHFGDGTRLSIL.

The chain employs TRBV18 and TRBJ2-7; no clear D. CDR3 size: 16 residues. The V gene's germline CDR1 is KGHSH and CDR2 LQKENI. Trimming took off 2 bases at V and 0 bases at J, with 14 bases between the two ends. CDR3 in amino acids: CASSPKSGASSYEQYF. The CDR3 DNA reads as TGTGCCAGCTCACCAAAGTCCGGTGCAAGCTCCTACGAGCAGTACTTC.

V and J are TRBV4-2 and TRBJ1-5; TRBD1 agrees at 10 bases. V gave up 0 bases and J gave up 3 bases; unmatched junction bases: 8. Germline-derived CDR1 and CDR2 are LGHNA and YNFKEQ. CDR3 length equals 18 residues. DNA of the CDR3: TGTGCCAGCAGCCAAGATTCCGGGACAGGGGCCCTCAATCAGCCCCAGCATTTT. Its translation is CASSQDSGTGALNQPQHF.

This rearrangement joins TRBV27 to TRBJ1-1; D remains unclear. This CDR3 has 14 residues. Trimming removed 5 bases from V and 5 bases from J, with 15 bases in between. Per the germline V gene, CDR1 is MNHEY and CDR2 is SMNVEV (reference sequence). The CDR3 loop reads CASSSAVTRTEAFF. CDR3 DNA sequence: TGTGCCAGCAGTAGCGCGGTGACTCGTACTGAAGCTTTCTTT.

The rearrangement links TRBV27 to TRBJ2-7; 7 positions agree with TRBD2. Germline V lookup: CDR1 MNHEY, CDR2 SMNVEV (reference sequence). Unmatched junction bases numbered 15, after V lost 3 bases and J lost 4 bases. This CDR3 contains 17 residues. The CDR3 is CASSFSSRGVTVYEQYF. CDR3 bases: TGTGCCAGCAGTTTTTCCTCCCGGGGGGTAACAGTTTACGAGCAGTACTTC.

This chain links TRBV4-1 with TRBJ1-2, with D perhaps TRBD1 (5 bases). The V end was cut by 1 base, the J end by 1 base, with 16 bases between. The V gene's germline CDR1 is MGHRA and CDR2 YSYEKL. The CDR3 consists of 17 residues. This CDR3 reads CASSQALQGGFNYGYTF. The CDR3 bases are TGCGCCAGCAGCCAAGCCTTGCAGGGTGGGTTTAACTATGGCTACACCTTC.

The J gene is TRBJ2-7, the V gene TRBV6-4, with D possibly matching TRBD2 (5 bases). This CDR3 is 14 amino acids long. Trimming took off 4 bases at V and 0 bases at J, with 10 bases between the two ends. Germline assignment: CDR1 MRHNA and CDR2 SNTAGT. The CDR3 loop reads CASSGDYSSYEQYF. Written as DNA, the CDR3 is TGTGCCAGCAGTGGCGACTATAGCTCCTACGAGCAGTACTTC.

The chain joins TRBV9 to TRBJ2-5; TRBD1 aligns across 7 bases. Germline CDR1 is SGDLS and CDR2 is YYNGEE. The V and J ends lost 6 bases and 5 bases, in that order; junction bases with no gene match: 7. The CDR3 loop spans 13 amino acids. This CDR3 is CASTRDRAETQYF. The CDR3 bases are TGTGCCAGCACGAGAGACAGGGCGGAGACCCAGTACTTC.

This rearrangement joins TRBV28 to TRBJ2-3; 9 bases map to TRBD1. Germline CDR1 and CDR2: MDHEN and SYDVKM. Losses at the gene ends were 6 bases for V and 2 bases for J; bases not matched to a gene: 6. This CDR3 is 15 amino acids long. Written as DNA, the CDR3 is TGTGCCAGCAGCAGGACAGGGGAAATCACAGATACGCAGTATTTT. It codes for CASSRTGEITDTQYF.

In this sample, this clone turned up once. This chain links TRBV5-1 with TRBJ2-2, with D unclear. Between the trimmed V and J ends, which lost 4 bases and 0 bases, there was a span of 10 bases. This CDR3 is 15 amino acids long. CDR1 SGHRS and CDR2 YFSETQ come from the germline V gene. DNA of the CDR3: TGCGCCAGCAGCCCTGAGGTCGCGAACACCGGGGAGCTGTTTTTT. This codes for CASSPEVANTGELFF.

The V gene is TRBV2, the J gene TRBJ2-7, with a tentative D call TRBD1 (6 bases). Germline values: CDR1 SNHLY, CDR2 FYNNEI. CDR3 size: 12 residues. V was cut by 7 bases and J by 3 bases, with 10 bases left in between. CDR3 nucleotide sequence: TGTGCCAGCAACAGGGATTTCTACGAGCAGTACTTC. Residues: CASNRDFYEQYF.

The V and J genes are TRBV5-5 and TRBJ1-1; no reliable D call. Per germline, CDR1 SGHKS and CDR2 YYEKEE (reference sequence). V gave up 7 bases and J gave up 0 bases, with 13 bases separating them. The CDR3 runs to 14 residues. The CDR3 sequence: CASRTSFMNTEAFF. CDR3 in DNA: TGTGCCAGCCGCACATCTTTCATGAACACTGAAGCTTTCTTT. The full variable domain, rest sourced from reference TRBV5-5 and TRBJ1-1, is DAGVTQSPTHLIKTRGQQVTLRCSPISGHKSVSWYQQVLGQGPQFIFQYYEKEERGRGNFPDRFSARQFPNYSSELNVNALLLGDSALYLCASRTSFMNTEAFFGQGTRLTVV.

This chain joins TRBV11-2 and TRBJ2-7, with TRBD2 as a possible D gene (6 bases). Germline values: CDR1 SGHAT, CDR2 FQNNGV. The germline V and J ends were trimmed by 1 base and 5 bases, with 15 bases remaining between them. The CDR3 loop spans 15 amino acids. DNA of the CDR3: TGTGCCAGCAGCTTAGTTGCGGGACTCGGGCACGAGCAGTACTTC. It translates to CASSLVAGLGHEQYF.

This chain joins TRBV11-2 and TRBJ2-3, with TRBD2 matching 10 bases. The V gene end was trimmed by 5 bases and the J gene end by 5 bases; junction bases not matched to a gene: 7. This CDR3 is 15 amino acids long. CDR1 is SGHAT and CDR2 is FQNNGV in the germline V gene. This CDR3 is CASSALAGVRDTQYF. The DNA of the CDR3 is TGTGCCAGCAGCGCCCTAGCGGGAGTACGAGATACGCAGTATTTT.

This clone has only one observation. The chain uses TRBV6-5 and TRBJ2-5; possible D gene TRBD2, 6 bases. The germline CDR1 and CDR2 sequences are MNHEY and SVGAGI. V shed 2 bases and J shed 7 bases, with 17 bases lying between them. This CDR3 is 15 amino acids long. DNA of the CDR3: TGTGCCAGCAGTTACGCCGGGACTTTGCAGGCGACCCAGTACTTC. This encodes CASSYAGTLQATQYF.

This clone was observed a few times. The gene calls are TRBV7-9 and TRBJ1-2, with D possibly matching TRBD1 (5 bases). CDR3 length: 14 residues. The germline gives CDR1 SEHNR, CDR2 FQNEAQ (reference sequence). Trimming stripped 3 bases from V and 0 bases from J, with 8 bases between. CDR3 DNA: TGTGCCAGCAGCTTCACAGGAGCTAACTATGGCTACACCTTC. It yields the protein CASSFTGANYGYTF. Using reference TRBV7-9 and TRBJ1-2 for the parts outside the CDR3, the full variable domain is DTGVSQNPRHKITKRGQNVTFRCDPISEHNRLYWYRQTLGQGPEFLTYFQNEAQLEKSRLLSDRFSAERPKGSFSTLEIQRTEQGDSAMYLCASSFTGANYGYTFGSGTRLTVV.

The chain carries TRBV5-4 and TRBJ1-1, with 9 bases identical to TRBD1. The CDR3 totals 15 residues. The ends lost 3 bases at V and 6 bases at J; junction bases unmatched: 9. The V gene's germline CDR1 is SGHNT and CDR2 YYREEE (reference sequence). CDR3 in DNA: TGTGCCAGCAGCTCCCAGACAGGGGGGAGGGCTGAAGCTTTCTTT. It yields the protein CASSSQTGGRAEAFF. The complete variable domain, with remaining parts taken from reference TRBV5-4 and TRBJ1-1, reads ETGVTQSPTHLIKTRGQQVTLRCSSQSGHNTVSWYQQALGQGPQFIFQYYREEENGRGNFPPRFSGLQFPNYSSELNVNALELDDSALYLCASSSQTGGRAEAFFGQGTRLTVV.

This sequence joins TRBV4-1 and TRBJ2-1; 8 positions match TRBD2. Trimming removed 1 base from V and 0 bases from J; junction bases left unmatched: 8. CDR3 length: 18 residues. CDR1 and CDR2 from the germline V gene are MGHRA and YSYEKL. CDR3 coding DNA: TGCGCCAGCAGCCAAGGGGTCACGGGACTAGGCTCCTACAATGAGCAGTTCTTC. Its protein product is CASSQGVTGLGSYNEQFF.

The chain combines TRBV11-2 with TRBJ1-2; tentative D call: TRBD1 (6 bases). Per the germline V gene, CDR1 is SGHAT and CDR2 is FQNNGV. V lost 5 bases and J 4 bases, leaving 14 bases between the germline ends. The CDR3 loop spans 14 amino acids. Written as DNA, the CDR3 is TGTGCCAGCAGCCCTCACCAGGACAGCTATGGCTACACCTTC. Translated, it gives CASSPHQDSYGYTF. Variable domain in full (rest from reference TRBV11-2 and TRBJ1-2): EAGVAQSPRYKIIEKRQSVAFWCNPISGHATLYWYQQILGQGPKLLIQFQNNGVVDDSQLPKDRFSAERLKGVDSTLKIQPAKLEDSAVYLCASSPHQDSYGYTFGSGTRLTVV.